A single sample gave rise to the 5 T cell receptor beta chains below, sequenced in a study of cytomegalovirus exposure and HLA in healthy donors. Use of 60 Vbeta and 13 Jbeta primers characterized the PCR. Method: immunoSEQ multiplex PCR; TCRdb's copy keeps in-frame clones and lacks some. Of 150,000 to 250,000 clones in the sample, roughly 85% were seen once. The material sequenced was PBMCs. Receptors were obtained from a woman aged 45-60 years in good health and CMV-seronegative.

The chain joins TRBV13 to TRBJ1-5; D remains ambiguous. The CDR3 contains 14 residues. V was shortened by 0 bases and J by 0 bases, with 3 bases between the two germline ends. Germline-derived CDR1 and CDR2 are PRHDT and FYEKMQ (reference sequence). CDR3: CASSLGASNQPQHF. Here the CDR3 DNA reads TGTGCCAGCAGCTTAGGGGCTAGCAATCAGCCCCAGCATTTT. The variable domain in full, with the rest retrieved from reference TRBV13 and TRBJ1-5, is AAGVIQSPRHLIKEKRETATLKCYPIPRHDTVYWYQQGPGQDPQFLISFYEKMQSDKGSIPDRFSAQQFSDYHSELNMSSLELGDSALYFCASSLGASNQPQHFGDGTRLSIL.

J is TRBJ2-3 and V is TRBV5-1, with D maybe TRBD1 (5 bases). The CDR3 is 17 residues long. Per germline, CDR1 SGHRS and CDR2 YFSETQ. V lost 0 bases and J 4 bases, leaving 18 bases between the germline ends. Here the CDR3 DNA reads TGCGCCAGCAGCTTGGCATTTGCAGGGTCGGTTGCAGATACGCAGTATTTT. It codes for CASSLAFAGSVADTQYF.

The chain recombines TRBV18 with TRBJ2-1, with D tentatively TRBD2 (5 bases). The V and J ends lost 6 bases and 2 bases respectively, with 11 bases between them. The CDR3 totals 14 residues. Germline-derived CDR1 and CDR2 are KGHSH and LQKENI. The CDR3 DNA follows: TGTGCCAGCTCCCCAACCGGGGCCTACAATGAGCAGTTCTTC. Protein product: CASSPTGAYNEQFF.

This rearrangement joins TRBV19 to TRBJ2-7; TRBD1 matches 7 bases. The V and J ends lost 5 bases and 4 bases, in that order; junction bases with no gene match: 8. Germline V lookup: CDR1 LNHDA, CDR2 SQIVND (reference sequence). The CDR3 has 14 amino acids. The CDR3 loop is CASSPGQPIYEQYF. The CDR3 DNA sequence: TGTGCCAGTAGTCCGGGACAGCCGATTTACGAGCAGTACTTC.

The CDR3 here is CASSFSGLGGEQYF. CDR3 in DNA: TGTGCCAGCAGTTTCAGCGGGCTAGGTGGCGAGCAGTACTTC. This chain connects TRBV27 to TRBJ2-7; D is perhaps TRBD2 (6 bases). CDR1 MNHEY and CDR2 SMNVEV come from the germline V gene (reference sequence). The CDR3 contains 14 residues. The ends were cut back, 3 bases at V and 6 bases at J, with 15 bases in the middle.